The 20 T cell receptor beta chains given below trace back to one sample, sequenced in a study of identifying expanded T cells in peripheral blood. Method: immunoSEQ multiplex PCR; TCRdb's copy keeps in-frame clones and lacks some. The sample contains approximately 97,000 clones, about nine tenths of which appear only once. Sequencing input: blood. The receptor set was obtained from a person aged 18 to 75 in good health.

The chain carries TRBV28 and TRBJ1-6, with D unclear. Trimming shortened V by 5 bases and J by 6 bases, and 8 bases separated the two germline ends. CDR1 is MDHEN and CDR2 is SYDVKM in the germline V gene. The CDR3 has 13 residues. The CDR3: CASSGRVNSPLHF. For the CDR3, the DNA is TGTGCCAGCAGTGGGAGGGTTAATTCACCCCTCCACTTT.

The chain couples TRBV18 to TRBJ2-1, with unresolved D. Germline values: CDR1 KGHSH, CDR2 LQKENI. The V and J ends lost 9 bases and 5 bases respectively, with 26 bases between them. This CDR3 comprises 17 residues. Here the CDR3 reads CASSSASLKRPNNEQFF. CDR3 in DNA: TGTGCCAGTTCATCGGCCTCGTTAAAACGCCCCAACAATGAGCAGTTCTTC.

The V gene is TRBV9, the J gene TRBJ2-3; 11 nucleotides match TRBD2. Germline-derived CDR1 and CDR2 are SGDLS and YYNGEE. Trimming removed 4 bases from V and 5 bases from J; junction bases left unmatched: 6. The CDR3 sequence is 15 residues long. The CDR3 DNA reads TGTGCCAGCAGCTCATTAGCGGGAGGGCAAGATACGCAGTATTTT. Translating it yields CASSSLAGGQDTQYF. Supplemented by reference TRBV9 and TRBJ2-3, the full variable domain reads DSGVTQTPKHLITATGQRVTLRCSPRSGDLSVYWYQQSLDQGLQFLIQYYNGEERAKGNILERFSAQQFPDLHSELNLSSLELGDSALYFCASSSLAGGQDTQYFGPGTRLTVL.

The J gene is TRBJ1-4, the V gene TRBV25-1; D unclear. CDR1 is MGHDK and CDR2 is SYGVNS in the germline V gene. V was shortened by 4 bases and J by 5 bases, with 5 bases between the two germline ends. This CDR3 spans 12 amino acids. The CDR3, as DNA: TGTGCCAGCAGTGCCCCCAATGAAAAACTGTTTTTT. The encoded protein is CASSAPNEKLFF.

The rearrangement joins TRBV28 to TRBJ2-3; maybe TRBD1 (6 bases). Trimming cost V 4 bases and J 1 base, with 21 bases left between them. The CDR3 covers 18 residues. Germline loops: CDR1 MDHEN, CDR2 SYDVKM. CDR3 region: CASSYVAFDRSRTDTQYF. The CDR3 DNA reads TGTGCCAGCAGTTATGTGGCCTTCGACAGGTCCCGCACAGATACGCAGTATTTT.

V gene TRBV18 combines with J gene TRBJ1-2, with 9 bases matching TRBD1. CDR3 length equals 16 residues. The V and J ends lost 6 bases and 4 bases, in that order; junction bases with no gene match: 12. Germline V gene lookup returns CDR1 KGHSH and CDR2 LQKENI. CDR3 coding DNA: TGTGCCAGCTCTCCTACAGGGGGCAGAGCCTTCTATGGCTACACCTTC. This gives the protein CASSPTGGRAFYGYTF.

J is TRBJ1-6 and V is TRBV30; D is undetermined. Germline V gene lookup returns CDR1 GTSNPN and CDR2 SVGIG (reference sequence). CDR3 length: 14 amino acids. Trimming shortened V by 2 bases and J by 6 bases, and 11 bases separated the two germline ends. The CDR3 loop reads CAWSITVINSPLHF. CDR3 in DNA: TGTGCCTGGAGTATAACAGTGATTAATTCACCCCTCCACTTT.

The chain links TRBV18 to TRBJ2-1; D unclear. In germline, CDR1 is KGHSH, CDR2 LQKENI. The CDR3 totals 11 residues. Deletions cut 6 bases from V and 5 bases from J, with 5 bases between. DNA for the CDR3: TGTGCCAGCTCGCCTAACAATGAGCAGTTCTTC. It is translated as CASSPNNEQFF.

V is TRBV14 and J is TRBJ2-4; D is perhaps TRBD2 (7 bases). Germline V gives CDR1 SGHDN, CDR2 FVKESK. Trimming removed 4 bases from V and 5 bases from J, with 12 bases in between. The CDR3 covers 14 residues. CDR3 bases: TGTGCCAGCAGCCTTCGAGGGGGGGAAAACATTCAGTACTTC. This encodes CASSLRGGENIQYF.

The V call is TRBV7-9, the J call TRBJ2-2; possible D gene TRBD1, 5 bases. The V gene lost 5 bases and the J gene lost 4 bases, with 8 bases spanning the gap. CDR3 length equals 13 residues. The germline V gene has CDR1 SEHNR and CDR2 FQNEAQ (reference sequence). The CDR3 region has the DNA TGTGCCAGCAGCGAAACAGGCACCGGGGAGCTGTTTTTT. Protein sequence: CASSETGTGELFF.

The chain employs TRBV6-5 and TRBJ2-1, with unresolved D. The CDR3 has 16 residues. In germline, CDR1 is MNHEY, CDR2 SVGAGI. V was shortened by 0 bases and J by 0 bases, with 9 bases between the two germline ends. The CDR3, as DNA: TGTGCCAGCAGTTACTCACGAGCGACCTCCTACAATGAGCAGTTCTTC. This codes for CASSYSRATSYNEQFF.

The chain joins TRBV28 to TRBJ2-1; D is undetermined. In germline, CDR1 is MDHEN, CDR2 SYDVKM. This CDR3 is 10 amino acids long. Trimming removed 10 bases at V and 10 bases at J, with 11 bases between. The CDR3 reads CATTADEQFF. As DNA, the CDR3 is TGTGCCACCACCGCGGACGAGCAGTTCTTC.

The genes are TRBV18 and TRBJ2-7; D is undetermined. Trimming removed 3 bases from V and 0 bases from J, with 6 bases in between. Germline lookup yields CDR1 KGHSH and CDR2 LQKENI. The CDR3 is 13 amino acids. CDR3 region: CASSPALSYEQYF. The DNA of the CDR3 is TGTGCCAGCTCACCGGCCCTCTCCTACGAGCAGTACTTC.

The CDR3 loop is CASSPGTGGLYQPQHF. The DNA of the CDR3 is TGCGCCAGCAGCCCCGGGACAGGGGGTTTGTATCAGCCCCAGCATTTT. The rearrangement uses TRBV5-1 and TRBJ1-5; 11 nucleotides line up with TRBD1. The CDR3 sequence is 16 residues long. After removal of 4 bases from V and 5 bases from J, the junction contained 8 bases not matched to a gene. Looked up from germline, CDR1 is SGHRS and CDR2 is YFSETQ.

The rearrangement links TRBV6-5 to TRBJ2-1; 10 nucleotides line up with TRBD1. This CDR3 region has 15 residues. V lost 7 bases, J lost 7 bases, and 10 bases stayed unmatched. Germline V gene lookup returns CDR1 MNHEY and CDR2 SVGAGI. The CDR3 protein is CASTVPGQGKNEQFF. The DNA for the CDR3 is TGTGCCAGCACCGTCCCGGGACAGGGGAAGAATGAGCAGTTCTTC.

The rearrangement uses TRBV11-2 and TRBJ2-3, with TRBD2 as a possible D gene (5 bases). The CDR3 length is 15 residues. The V gene lost 0 bases and the J gene lost 1 base, with 8 bases spanning the gap. Looked up from germline, CDR1 is SGHAT and CDR2 is FQNNGV. CDR3 sequence reads: CASSLERVGTDTQYF. The CDR3 bases are TGTGCCAGCAGCTTAGAGAGGGTTGGCACAGATACGCAGTATTTT. The full variable domain, in which reference TRBV11-2 and TRBJ2-3 provide the parts outside the CDR3, is EAGVAQSPRYKIIEKRQSVAFWCNPISGHATLYWYQQILGQGPKLLIQFQNNGVVDDSQLPKDRFSAERLKGVDSTLKIQPAKLEDSAVYLCASSLERVGTDTQYFGPGTRLTVL.

V is TRBV5-1 and J is TRBJ1-1; TRBD1 might be the D (6 bases). Germline assignment: CDR1 SGHRS and CDR2 YFSETQ. V was clipped by 4 bases and J by 1 base, with 11 bases between them. This CDR3 contains 14 residues. Here the CDR3 reads CASSLQTGNTEAFF. The CDR3, as DNA: TGCGCCAGCAGCCTACAGACAGGGAACACTGAAGCTTTCTTT.

Notes on this clone: This is likely an artifact of a read error, given a far larger clone one base away. The chain recombines TRBV7-2 with TRBJ2-5; D remains unclear. Trimming stripped 2 bases from V and 2 bases from J, with 0 bases between. The CDR3 sequence is 11 residues long. CDR1 is SGHTA, CDR2 FQGNSA, per germline. For the CDR3, the DNA is TGTGCCAGCAGCTTACAAGAGACCCAGTACTTC. Amino acids: CASSLQETQYF.

Here the CDR3 reads CASSHQETQYF. CDR3 nucleotides: TGTGCCAGCTCACACCAAGAGACCCAGTACTTC. The chain uses TRBV18 and TRBJ2-5; D not certain. Germline loops: CDR1 KGHSH, CDR2 LQKENI. CDR3 length equals 11 residues. V gave up 4 bases and J gave up 0 bases, with 0 bases separating them.

This rearrangement joins TRBV19 to TRBJ2-1; 8 bases are shared with TRBD2. With 7 bases clipped from V and 10 bases from J, the junction kept 12 bases outside the gene matches. The CDR3 has 14 residues. Germline CDR1 reads LNHDA; CDR2 reads SQIVND (reference sequence). The CDR3 DNA sequence: TGTGCCAGTACCGATCCCGGGGGGGCGTGGGAGCAGTTCTTC. Amino acid sequence: CASTDPGGAWEQFF.